The clone carrying this T cell receptor (beta chain) has a handful of counts. Its antigen is unidentified. The sample originates from a study of T cell repertoires in cytomegalovirus infection. A single record per CDR3 protein comes from TCRdb applying MiXCR to the reads. Of about 830,000 distinct CDR3 sequences listed, approximately 32% were seen once; the top ten hold 12%. Trimming took off 0 bases at V and 7 bases at J, with 13 bases between the two ends. Germline V gene lookup returns CDR1 MGHRA and CDR2 YSYEKL. The CDR3 has 15 amino acids. The rearrangement uses TRBV4-1 and TRBJ1-5; D remains ambiguous. This receptor was taken from a human donor in good health (CMV status not recorded). Some clones in this sample may be carry-over from other donors' samples. The specimen was cultured CD8+ T cells from PBMCs, collected from culture after CMV antigen stimulation. CDR3: CASSQDRGIGQPQHF. The CDR3 DNA reads as TGCGCCAGCAGCCAAGATCGGGGTATCGGCCAGCCCCAGCATTTT.